The rows below give T cell receptor beta chains drawn from one sample of a study of T cells after yellow fever vaccination. TCRdb independently ran MiXCR on the 5' RACE reads; one entry per CDR3 protein. The sample yields around 300,000 distinct CDR3 sequences, approximately 12% seen once. The sequencing used CD4+ T cells sorted from PBMCs, collected 45 days after the yellow fever booster vaccination. All receptors come from a young man who received the YFV17D yellow fever vaccine. Each CDR3 is given with its conserved first and last residue. D genes are given only for firm matches. Clone size is shown for a subset of rows, as once, few, many or a class of expanded clone.

NA	TRBV5-6	TRBJ2-7	few	TGTGCCAGCAGCCCCGGCGGGACACTCTCCTACGAGCAGTACTTC	CASSPGGTLSYEQYF
NA	TRBV6-1	TRBJ2-7	few	TGTGCCAGCTCCGGGCCTATGTCCTACGAGCAGTACTTC	CASSGPMSYEQYF
TRBD1	TRBV12-3/TRBV12-4	TRBJ2-3	few	TGTGCCAGCGGACAAGGACAGGGAGACACAGATACGCAGTATTTT	CASGQGQGDTDTQYF
NA	TRBV5-6	TRBJ2-1	few	TGTGCCAGCAGCGCAACCCGACACAATGAGCAGTTCTTC	CASSATRHNEQFF
NA	TRBV10-1	TRBJ2-3	few	TGCGCCAGCCCTAGTACGCAGTATTTT	CASPSTQYF
NA	TRBV9	TRBJ1-1	NA	TGTGCCAGCAGCGTAGACGGGGTGGAAGACACTGAAGCTTTCTTT	CASSVDGVEDTEAFF
NA	TRBV20-1	TRBJ1-4	few	TGCAGTGCTAGACCAGCGGGAAGGCCAAATGAAAAACTGTTTTTT	CSARPAGRPNEKLFF
TRBD1	TRBV20-1	TRBJ1-2	NA	TGCAGTGTTTCCCGGGGGGCAGGGGGCGCAGGTGGCTACACCTTC	CSVSRGAGGAGGYTF
NA	TRBV9	TRBJ2-7	NA	TGTGCCAGCAGTCCATTCGAGCGCTACGAGCAGTACTTC	CASSPFERYEQYF
NA	TRBV7-2	TRBJ2-7	NA	TGTGCCAGCAGCCTAGCCGTGGGGTACGAGCAGTACTTC	CASSLAVGYEQYF
NA	TRBV14	TRBJ2-3	NA	TGTGCCAGCAGCCAGACGACGTGGCATACGCAGTATTTT	CASSQTTWHTQYF
TRBD1	TRBV5-4	TRBJ2-1	NA	TGTGCCAGCAGCTTGGGACAGGGGCACCCAAATGATGTAACCAATGAGCAGTTCTTC	CASSLGQGHPNDVTNEQFF
NA	TRBV29-1	TRBJ2-2	few	TGCAGCGCTACCGGACAGAACACCGGGGAGCTGTTTTTT	CSATGQNTGELFF
NA	TRBV7-2	TRBJ2-7	few	TGTGCCAGCAGCTTATTCGGCGGACACTACGAGCAGTACTTC	CASSLFGGHYEQYF
TRBD2	TRBV5-5	TRBJ2-7	few	TGTGCCAGCAGGCTAAGCGGGAGCTACGAGCAGTACTTC	CASRLSGSYEQYF
NA	TRBV7-9	TRBJ2-3	few	TGTGCCAGCAGCTTAAGTAGGACACCTATCACAGATACGCAGTATTTT	CASSLSRTPITDTQYF
TRBD2	TRBV5-1	TRBJ2-5	few	TGCGCCAGCAGCGTTTCAACTAGCGGCCAAGAGACCCAGTACTTC	CASSVSTSGQETQYF
NA	TRBV2	TRBJ1-1	few	TGTGCCAGCAGTGCGGAGTTGAACACTGAAGCTTTCTTT	CASSAELNTEAFF
TRBD1	TRBV20-1	TRBJ1-2	NA	TGCAGTGCCACACCGGGGACAGCCTTCTATGGCTACACCTTC	CSATPGTAFYGYTF
NA	TRBV5-1	TRBJ2-7	NA	TGCGCCAGCAGCCGGGACAACTACTACGAGCAGTACTTC	CASSRDNYYEQYF
NA	TRBV6-5	TRBJ1-2	few	TGTGCCAGCAGGTACGGGTCCACGACATCCCATGGCTACACCTTC	CASRYGSTTSHGYTF
TRBD2	TRBV12-3/TRBV12-4	TRBJ2-1	few	TGTGCCAGCAGTTTAGGGGGCCGCGGGAGACGAAATGAGCAGTTCTTC	CASSLGGRGRRNEQFF
NA	TRBV3-1	TRBJ2-5	NA	TGTGCCAGCAGCAACCCCCAAAGAGGCCAGGAGACCCAGTACTTC	CASSNPQRGQETQYF
TRBD1	TRBV20-1	TRBJ2-7	few	TGCAGTGCTAGAGGCTTGGACAGGGCGGACGAGCAGTACTTC	CSARGLDRADEQYF
TRBD2	TRBV4-2	TRBJ2-1	few	TGTGCCAGCAGCCAAGAAGGCCAGCGAACTAGCGGTAAAACCGGCGAGCAGTTCTTC	CASSQEGQRTSGKTGEQFF
TRBD2	TRBV3-1	TRBJ2-7	NA	TGTGCCAGCAGCCAAGTGGGACTAGCGGCTTCCTACGAGCAGTACTTC	CASSQVGLAASYEQYF
TRBD2	TRBV20-1	TRBJ2-1	few	TGCAGTGCTAGAGCCCGGACTAGCGGGAGGCAGTTCTTC	CSARARTSGRQFF
NA	TRBV7-2	TRBJ2-7	few	TGTGCCAGCAGCTCAAGAGACAGATCCGAGCAGTACTTC	CASSSRDRSEQYF
TRBD1	TRBV6-1	TRBJ2-7	few	TGTGCCAGCAGTCCTCTCGGGACAGGGGAACGGGAGCGGCGCCTGCAGCAGTACTTC	CASSPLGTGERERRLQQYF
NA	TRBV30	TRBJ2-7	NA	TGTGCCTGGAGTACCTTTTCATACGAGCAGTACTTC	CAWSTFSYEQYF
NA	TRBV5-1	TRBJ1-2	NA	TGCGCCAGCAGCTGGGGAGGACAGAACTATGGCTACACCTTC	CASSWGGQNYGYTF
TRBD2	TRBV27	TRBJ2-1	NA	TGTGCCAGCATAATAAGACTAGCGGGAGGCAACTCCTACAATGAGCAGTTCTTC	CASIIRLAGGNSYNEQFF
TRBD2	TRBV20-1	TRBJ2-1	few	TGCAGTGCTTCCCCTTTGGAAGCGGGACTTTACAATGAGCAGTTCTTC	CSASPLEAGLYNEQFF
NA	TRBV28	TRBJ2-7	many	TGTGCCAGCAGTTTGACAGTTCCCTCCTACGAGCAGTACTTC	CASSLTVPSYEQYF
NA	TRBV28	TRBJ2-7	few	TGTGCCAGCAGTTTCGCGGGAATCTCCTACGAGCAGTACTTC	CASSFAGISYEQYF
TRBD1	TRBV29-1	TRBJ1-2	NA	TGCAGCGTTGAATTCAGGACAGGCGTCAACTATGGCTACACCTTC	CSVEFRTGVNYGYTF
NA	TRBV9	TRBJ2-2	few	TGTGCCAGCAGCCCCCTGCCCCCGGGCACGAACACCGGGGAGCTGTTTTTT	CASSPLPPGTNTGELFF
NA	TRBV21-1	TRBJ2-7	few	TGTGCCAGCAGCAGTCAACCTACGCAGTACTTC	CASSSQPTQYF
TRBD2	TRBV10-3	TRBJ2-1	NA	TGTGCCATCAGGGCCCGGATTTTACTAGCGGAGTGGGACAATGAGCAGTTCTTC	CAIRARILLAEWDNEQFF
NA	TRBV28	TRBJ2-2	few	TGTGCCAGCAGTCACCCTTCAGGGTCCACCGGGGAGCTGTTTTTT	CASSHPSGSTGELFF
TRBD2	TRBV6-1	TRBJ2-1	few	TGTGCCAGCAGTCCCGAAACTAGCGGGAGGCTCCGGAATGAGCAGTTCTTC	CASSPETSGRLRNEQFF
NA	TRBV6-5	TRBJ2-7	many	TGTGCCAGCAGTTACTCGAGGGGATCTTGGTCCTACGAGCAGTACTTC	CASSYSRGSWSYEQYF
NA	TRBV6-2/TRBV6-3	TRBJ2-5	NA	TGTGCCAGCAGTTACTCGATTGTAACCCAGTACTTC	CASSYSIVTQYF
NA	TRBV5-1	TRBJ2-5	few	TGCGCCAGCAGCTTCATGGGTGACGAGACCCAGTACTTC	CASSFMGDETQYF
NA	TRBV18	TRBJ2-1	few	TGTGCCAGCTCGAGGGCAGCGAGGAATGAGCAGTTCTTC	CASSRAARNEQFF
TRBD1	TRBV5-6	TRBJ2-3	few	TGTGCCAGCAGCCTCCCGGGACAGGGGGGAGATACGCAGTATTTT	CASSLPGQGGDTQYF
NA	TRBV25-1	TRBJ2-1	few	TGTGCCAGCAGTGTAGGGCTAGCTTACTACAATGAGCAGTTCTTC	CASSVGLAYYNEQFF
TRBD2	TRBV7-2	TRBJ2-1	NA	TGTGCCAGCAGCCCCGGACTAGCGGGAGGAAATGAGCAGTTCTTC	CASSPGLAGGNEQFF
NA	TRBV7-2	TRBJ1-5	NA	TGTGCCAGCAGCCAGGAGAGGGGGCCCCAGCATTTT	CASSQERGPQHF
TRBD2	TRBV28	TRBJ2-4	few	TGTGCCAGCAGTTTATTGCGGGAGACAGCCAAAAACATTCAGTACTTC	CASSLLRETAKNIQYF
TRBD1	TRBV6-1	TRBJ1-2	NA	TGTGCCAGCAGTCCAACCGGGACAGGGGGCTTCTATGGCTACACCTTC	CASSPTGTGGFYGYTF
NA	TRBV18	TRBJ2-2	few	TGTGCCAGCTCACCAAGCACAGGAAACACCGGGGAGCTGTTTTTT	CASSPSTGNTGELFF
NA	TRBV5-1	TRBJ2-7	few	TGCGCCAGCAGCACATCCGGGACAACCTACGAGCAGTACTTC	CASSTSGTTYEQYF
TRBD2	TRBV7-9	TRBJ2-3	many	TGTGCCAGCAGCTTAGCGGGGACTAGCGGCACAGATACGCAGTATTTT	CASSLAGTSGTDTQYF
NA	TRBV2	TRBJ2-5	NA	TGTGCCAGCAGTGAAGGCTCCCGGGGGACCCAGTACTTC	CASSEGSRGTQYF
NA	TRBV2	TRBJ2-5	few	TGTGCCAGTAGCTACCAGGGGGGCCAAGAGACCCAGTACTTC	CASSYQGGQETQYF
TRBD1	TRBV20-1	TRBJ1-6	few	TGCAGTGCTACACCCGGGACAGGGGCTGGGAGTTCACCCCTCCACTTT	CSATPGTGAGSSPLHF
TRBD2	TRBV4-3	TRBJ2-2	NA	TGCGCCAGCAGCCAAGGACCGGGAGGAACCGGGGAGCTGTTTTTT	CASSQGPGGTGELFF
NA	TRBV6-5	TRBJ2-3	NA	TGTGCCAGCACCCTATCCAATACGCAGTATTTT	CASTLSNTQYF
NA	TRBV6-2/TRBV6-3	TRBJ2-5	NA	TGTGCCAGCAGTTACTCGGTGACGCGATCGGATGGTGGGGAGACCCAGTACTTC	CASSYSVTRSDGGETQYF